The clone carrying this T cell receptor (beta chain) was observed a single time. The DNA is omitted, as the CDR3 cannot be located on it reliably, and the CDR3 follows TCRdb's listing. These data originate in a study of blood T cell repertoires in COVID-19. The repertoire was sequenced with immunoSEQ multiplex PCR; TCRdb's copy has only in-frame clones and lacks some. The sample contains some 340,000 clones, around 86% of which appear only once. CDR1 and CDR2 from the germline V gene are GTSNPN and SVGIG (reference sequence). Both ends counted, the CDR3 spans 13 residues. The V and J genes are TRBV30 and TRBJ2-5; the DNA was not compared with TRBD2, the D call given in the table. This sequence was found in a woman aged 50 to 60 who had recovered from COVID-19. The sequencing input was PBMCs or T cells enriched from blood (not recorded which). The CDR3 sequence: CAWSVLLYETQYF.